Below, 27 T cell receptor beta chains from the same sample are listed, as sequenced in a study of blood T cell repertoires in COVID-19. The assay was immunoSEQ multiplex PCR, and TCRdb's table has in-frame clones only and misses some. The table includes around 430,000 clones, just under 90% detected once. The sequencing sample was made of PBMCs or T cells enriched from blood (not recorded which). Receptors were obtained from a woman aged 45 to 65 who had recovered from COVID-19.

This clone appeared once. The chain carries TRBV9 and TRBJ1-2; 7 bases are shared with TRBD1. The V segment lost 3 bases and the J segment 7 bases; nucleotides outside the gene matches: 12. The CDR3 spans 15 residues. Germline assignment: CDR1 SGDLS and CDR2 YYNGEE. The CDR3 nucleotides read TGTGCCAGCAGCGCGCGGGACAGTTTGTACAGTGGCTACACCTTC. Protein product: CASSARDSLYSGYTF.

The V gene is TRBV27, the J gene TRBJ2-7; maybe TRBD2 (5 bases). The CDR3 has 15 residues. In germline, CDR1 is MNHEY, CDR2 SMNVEV (reference sequence). V was shortened by 5 bases and J by 2 bases, with 16 bases between the two germline ends. CDR3 nucleotides: TGTGCCAGCAGTCCCCAAGGCTCCGGGGCCTACGAGCAGTACTTC. Amino acid sequence: CASSPQGSGAYEQYF.

This clone has more than one count but fewer than ten. This chain links TRBV2 with TRBJ2-3; 12 bases agree with TRBD2. Per germline, CDR1 SNHLY and CDR2 FYNNEI. V dropped 7 bases and J dropped 2; count of bases not matched to a gene: 4. The CDR3 consists of 15 residues. The CDR3 nucleotides are TGTGCCAGCACCCGGACTAGCGGGGTCACAGATACGCAGTATTTT. Translation gives CASTRTSGVTDTQYF.

There are a few counts of this clone. The chain is built from TRBV27 and TRBJ1-2, with a possible D match to TRBD1 (6 bases). The germline V gene has CDR1 MNHEY and CDR2 SMNVEV (reference sequence). The CDR3 length is 15 residues. Trimming shortened V by 5 bases and J by 6 bases, and 19 bases separated the two germline ends. CDR3 sequence (DNA): TGTGCCAGCAGTGGTAGAGCCAGGGGCTCGGATGGCTACACCTTC. Encoded protein: CASSGRARGSDGYTF.

The chain links TRBV4-3 to TRBJ2-1; D call uncertain. The CDR3 is 14 amino acids. Deletions cut 1 base from V and 9 bases from J, with 13 bases between. CDR1 and CDR2 from the germline V gene are LGHNA and YSLEER. The CDR3 loop is CASSQGSGLGEQFF. As DNA, the CDR3 is TGCGCCAGCAGCCAAGGGTCTGGGCTCGGTGAGCAGTTCTTC.

The chain couples TRBV2 to TRBJ2-7; 10 bases are shared with TRBD1. V was clipped by 3 bases and J by 10 bases; unmatched bases: 6. The CDR3 runs to 13 residues. From germline, CDR1 is SNHLY and CDR2 FYNNEI. The CDR3 sequence: CASSEGTGALQYF. The CDR3 region has the DNA TGTGCCAGCAGTGAGGGGACAGGGGCCTTACAGTACTTC.

The chain links TRBV2 to TRBJ2-1, with 9 bases identical to TRBD2. CDR1 and CDR2 (germline): SNHLY, FYNNEI. V dropped 7 bases and J dropped 6; count of bases not matched to a gene: 7. The CDR3 loop spans 14 amino acids. Here the CDR3 reads CASMPAGGVNEQFF. The CDR3 nucleotides are TGTGCCAGCATGCCAGCGGGGGGTGTCAATGAGCAGTTCTTC.

This clone was observed a single time. This sequence joins TRBV19 and TRBJ2-1; D perhaps matches TRBD1 (6 bases). The CDR3 loop spans 16 amino acids. CDR1 and CDR2 from the germline V gene are LNHDA and SQIVND (reference sequence). Trimming removed 4 bases at V and 8 bases at J, with 21 bases between. CDR3 in DNA: TGTGCCAGTAGTACCACCGGGACACCTGTTAGCTATGAGCAGTTCTTC. Translating gives CASSTTGTPVSYEQFF.

The chain joins TRBV6-6 to TRBJ2-5; 9 nucleotides match TRBD2. The J segment lost 4 bases and the V segment lost 5 bases, leaving 5 bases of the junction unmatched. From germline, CDR1 is MNHNY and CDR2 SVGAGI (reference sequence). The CDR3 consists of 14 residues. DNA for the CDR3: TGTGCCAGCAGTCCGGGACTAGCTTTAGAGACCCAGTACTTC. Its translation is CASSPGLALETQYF.

Here the CDR3 DNA reads TGTGCCAGCAGCCCAAGGGGCGGGGCCACAGAGACCCAGTACTTC. As protein: CASSPRGGATETQYF. The chain is built from TRBV28 and TRBJ2-5; the D gene is possibly TRBD2 (6 bases). The CDR3 length is 15 residues. Between the trimmed V and J ends, which lost 6 bases and 4 bases, there was a span of 18 bases. Per the germline V gene, CDR1 is MDHEN and CDR2 is SYDVKM.

The genes are TRBV4-3 and TRBJ1-5; D is perhaps TRBD1 (5 bases). V lost 1 base, J lost 12 bases, and 13 bases lay in between. The germline V gene encodes CDR1 LGHNA and CDR2 YSLEER. The CDR3 is made up of 13 amino acids. The CDR3 protein is CASSQVLGAGQHF. The DNA of the CDR3 is TGCGCCAGCAGCCAAGTATTAGGGGCCGGCCAGCATTTT.

The chain couples TRBV6-4 to TRBJ1-2; TRBD1 aligns across 8 bases. Per germline, CDR1 MRHNA and CDR2 SNTAGT. CDR3 length: 14 residues. With 0 bases clipped from V and 7 bases from J, the junction kept 4 bases outside the gene matches. The CDR3 coding sequence is TGTGCCAGCAGTGACTCATCCGGGACAGGTGGCTACACCTTC. It translates to CASSDSSGTGGYTF.

J is TRBJ2-7 and V is TRBV7-9; D is unresolved. Trimming cost V 1 base and J 0 bases, with 7 bases left between them. Germline V gene data show CDR1 as SEHNR and CDR2 as FQNEAQ (reference sequence). The CDR3 length is 14 residues. CDR3 nucleotide sequence: TGTGCCAGCAGCTTAGAAGACAACTCCTACGAGCAGTACTTC. Protein: CASSLEDNSYEQYF.

This clone was counted a single time. The chain combines TRBV10-3 with TRBJ2-7; D remains unclear. The CDR3 runs to 12 residues. Trimming cost V 6 bases and J 5 bases, with 11 bases left between them. Germline CDR1 is ENHRY and CDR2 is SYGVKD. This CDR3 reads CAIRASENEQYF. The CDR3 DNA follows: TGTGCCATCAGGGCGAGCGAAAACGAGCAGTACTTC.

J is TRBJ2-7 and V is TRBV19; a weak D match, TRBD1 (6 bases). Germline-derived CDR1 and CDR2 are LNHDA and SQIVND (reference sequence). This CDR3 comprises 17 residues. Trimming cost V 4 bases and J 3 bases, with 22 bases left between them. The CDR3 DNA follows: TGTGCCAGTAGTACCCCACAGGGCTACGGTATGCACTACGAGCAGTACTTC. Its translation: CASSTPQGYGMHYEQYF.

This clone was recorded only once. The rearrangement uses TRBV18 and TRBJ1-4; TRBD1 agrees at 8 bases. Germline-derived CDR1 and CDR2 are KGHSH and LQKENI. V lost 2 bases to trimming and J lost 5 bases; unmatched junction nucleotides: 13. The CDR3 is made up of 18 amino acids. CDR3 in amino acids: CASSPDVYRGQENEKLFF. CDR3 bases: TGTGCCAGCTCACCAGATGTGTACCGGGGACAGGAAAATGAAAAACTGTTTTTT.

The chain carries TRBV15 and TRBJ2-7, with D hard to call. The CDR3 has 13 residues. Germline lookup yields CDR1 LNHNV and CDR2 YYDKDF (reference sequence). Trimming stripped 6 bases from V and 4 bases from J, with 13 bases between. The CDR3 DNA reads TGTGCCACCAGTGGGCTCATTTCTTACGAGCAGTACTTC. This gives the protein CATSGLISYEQYF. Based on the CDR3 plus reference TRBV15 and TRBJ2-7, the full variable domain is DAMVIQNPRYQVTQFGKPVTLSCSQTLNHNVMYWYQQKSSQAPKLLFHYYDKDFNNEADTPDNFQSRRPNTSFCFLDIRSPGLGDTAMYLCATSGLISYEQYFGPGTRLTVT.

The chain employs TRBV7-2 and TRBJ1-2; the D is unclear. Germline assignment: CDR1 SGHTA and CDR2 FQGNSA. The V end lost 1 base, the J end lost 4 bases, and 19 bases lay between the germline ends. The CDR3 spans 17 residues. DNA for the CDR3: TGTGCCAGCAGCTTAGTAGTCACAGATCACCCTATCTATGGCTACACCTTC. It is translated as CASSLVVTDHPIYGYTF.

The chain employs TRBV7-9 and TRBJ2-5, with 7 bases fitting TRBD1. V dropped 8 bases and J dropped 3; count of bases not matched to a gene: 15. Germline values: CDR1 SEHNR, CDR2 FQNEAQ (reference sequence). CDR3 length: 16 amino acids. The CDR3 bases are TGTGCCAGCGGAGATCCGACAGGGTATCGAGAAGAGACCCAGTACTTC. Amino acid sequence: CASGDPTGYREETQYF.

The CDR3 nucleotides are TGTGCCAGCAGTGATTCCCGGGGGGAACTAAGTGAAAAACTGTTTTTT. Protein product: CASSDSRGELSEKLFF. The chain is built from TRBV2 and TRBJ1-4, with D possibly matching TRBD1 (5 bases). V was clipped by 3 bases and J by 7 bases, with 18 bases between them. The CDR3 runs to 16 residues. The germline V gene encodes CDR1 SNHLY and CDR2 FYNNEI.

V is TRBV2 and J is TRBJ2-7; TRBD2 matches at 9 bases. V trimming: 4 bases; J trimming: 4 bases; junction bases outside the gene matches: 2. Germline loops: CDR1 SNHLY, CDR2 FYNNEI. The CDR3 length is 13 residues. Written as DNA, the CDR3 is TGTGCCAGCAGTGGGCTAGCGGGGTACGAGCAGTACTTC. Encoded protein: CASSGLAGYEQYF.

The V and J genes are TRBV7-9 and TRBJ1-2, with D possibly matching TRBD1 (5 bases). Per the germline V gene, CDR1 is SEHNR and CDR2 is FQNEAQ (reference sequence). The V end was cut by 5 bases, the J end by 4 bases, with 17 bases between. The CDR3 sequence is 15 residues long. CDR3 loop: CASSPPTVRAYGYTF. The CDR3 DNA reads as TGTGCCAGCAGCCCCCCGACAGTTCGGGCCTATGGCTACACCTTC.

This chain joins TRBV28 and TRBJ1-4; TRBD1 aligns across 7 bases. Germline CDR1 is MDHEN and CDR2 is SYDVKM. Germline trimming cut 3 bases from V and 4 bases from J; bases unmatched to any gene: 5. This CDR3 is 15 amino acids long. This CDR3 reads CASSFINRGNEKLFF. The CDR3, as DNA: TGTGCCAGCAGTTTCATCAACAGGGGTAATGAAAAACTGTTTTTT.

The genes are TRBV4-2 and TRBJ1-2, with D possibly TRBD1 on 5 matching bases. CDR3 size: 14 residues. Germline-derived CDR1 and CDR2 are LGHNA and YNFKEQ. With 3 bases removed from V and 12 bases from J, the gap between germline ends came to 20 bases. CDR3 bases: TGTGCCAGCAGCCACGGGCGGGACTCAAAAGAGAACACCTTC. Its translation is CASSHGRDSKENTF.

V and J are TRBV4-3 and TRBJ1-2; D might be TRBD1 (6 bases). The V gene's germline CDR1 is LGHNA and CDR2 YSLEER. CDR3 size: 14 residues. V lost 4 bases and J lost 2, with 11 bases in between. The CDR3 DNA reads TGCGCCAGCAGCCCAATTCAGGGGAACTATGGCTACACCTTC. Translation gives CASSPIQGNYGYTF.

The chain joins TRBV11-2 to TRBJ2-7, with D possibly being TRBD2 (5 bases). Germline loops: CDR1 SGHAT, CDR2 FQNNGV. Trimming removed 1 base at V and 2 bases at J, with 9 bases between. The CDR3 length is 14 residues. CDR3 region: CASSLGPGTYEQYF. Here the CDR3 DNA reads TGTGCCAGCAGCTTAGGCCCGGGAACCTACGAGCAGTACTTC. The full variable domain, completed using reference TRBV11-2 and TRBJ2-7, is EAGVAQSPRYKIIEKRQSVAFWCNPISGHATLYWYQQILGQGPKLLIQFQNNGVVDDSQLPKDRFSAERLKGVDSTLKIQPAKLEDSAVYLCASSLGPGTYEQYFGPGTRLTVT.

CDR3 coding DNA: TGTGCCAGCAGACAAACAGGGGCGAAGGCTACAGATACGCAGTATTTT. Its protein product is CASRQTGAKATDTQYF. V gene TRBV7-9 combines with J gene TRBJ2-3; the match to TRBD1 covers 7 bases. The V gene end was trimmed by 6 bases and the J gene end by 3 bases; junction bases not matched to a gene: 12. In germline, CDR1 is SEHNR, CDR2 FQNEAQ (reference sequence). This CDR3 contains 16 residues.